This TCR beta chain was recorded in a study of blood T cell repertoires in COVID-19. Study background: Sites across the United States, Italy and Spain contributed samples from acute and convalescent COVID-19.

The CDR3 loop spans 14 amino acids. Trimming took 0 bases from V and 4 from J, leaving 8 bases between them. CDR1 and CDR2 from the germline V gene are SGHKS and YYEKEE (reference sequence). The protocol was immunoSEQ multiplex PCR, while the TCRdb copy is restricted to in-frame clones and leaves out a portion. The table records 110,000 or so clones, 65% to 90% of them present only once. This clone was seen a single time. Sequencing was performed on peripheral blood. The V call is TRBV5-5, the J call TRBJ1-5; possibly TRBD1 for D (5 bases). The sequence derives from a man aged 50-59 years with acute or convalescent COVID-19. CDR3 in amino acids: CASSLAGGNQPQHF. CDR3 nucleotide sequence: TGTGCCAGCAGCTTGGCCGGGGGGAATCAGCCCCAGCATTTT.